The 24 T cell receptor beta chains below were found in one sample sequenced in a study of post-analysis software for immune sequencing data. Unique molecular identifiers were carried by the TCR beta cDNA libraries. TCRdb reprocessed the PCR reads with MiXCR, giving one entry per CDR3 protein. The table shows 160,000 or so distinct CDR3 sequences, with around 36% occurring only once. The sample consisted of blood, taken after autologous hematopoietic stem cell transplantation. These receptors were obtained from a girl under 18 with multiple sclerosis.

V is TRBV27 and J is TRBJ2-2; weak D call: TRBD2 (5 bases). Germline V lookup: CDR1 MNHEY, CDR2 SMNVEV (reference sequence). Trimming took off 3 bases at V and 0 bases at J, with 11 bases between the two ends. The CDR3 is made up of 16 amino acids. This chain's CDR3 is CASSFVPSSNTGELFF. CDR3 in DNA: TGTGCCAGCAGTTTCGTCCCTAGCTCGAACACCGGGGAGCTGTTTTTT.

This chain joins TRBV30 and TRBJ1-2; the D is unclear. Germline lookup yields CDR1 GTSNPN and CDR2 SVGIG (reference sequence). Trimming took off 4 bases at V and 4 bases at J, with 10 bases between the two ends. The CDR3 contains 12 residues. The CDR3 DNA sequence: TGTGCCTGGACCCACGGACTCTATGGCTACACCTTC. Translating gives CAWTHGLYGYTF.

This chain uses TRBV4-1 with TRBJ2-7; a possible D gene is TRBD2 (5 bases). Looked up from germline, CDR1 is MGHRA and CDR2 is YSYEKL. The ends were cut back, 4 bases at V and 3 bases at J, with 13 bases in the middle. The CDR3 totals 14 residues. The CDR3 nucleotides are TGCGCCAGCAGCCCCGTGGAGGTTAACTACGAGCAGTACTTC. Protein: CASSPVEVNYEQYF.

This chain joins TRBV5-1 and TRBJ2-1; TRBD2 might be the D (6 bases). The CDR3 has 13 residues. V lost 5 bases and J lost 8, with 14 bases in between. Germline assignment: CDR1 SGHRS and CDR2 YFSETQ. CDR3 nucleotides: TGCGCCAGCAGTGCGGGGTTGGGGGATGAGCAGTTCTTC. It encodes CASSAGLGDEQFF. The complete variable domain, with remaining parts taken from reference TRBV5-1 and TRBJ2-1, reads KAGVTQTPRYLIKTRGQQVTLSCSPISGHRSVSWYQQTPGQGLQFLFEYFSETQRNKGNFPGRFSGRQFSNSRSEMNVSTLELGDSALYLCASSAGLGDEQFFGPGTRLTVL.

Ten or more counts support this clonotype. The chain combines TRBV27 with TRBJ2-7, with TRBD2 matching 7 bases. CDR1 MNHEY and CDR2 SMNVEV come from the germline V gene (reference sequence). The CDR3 runs to 15 residues. V dropped 5 bases and J dropped 6; count of bases not matched to a gene: 13. CDR3 sequence reads: CASSPRTSSVGEQYF. In DNA, the CDR3 is TGTGCCAGCAGTCCAAGGACTAGTAGTGTCGGCGAGCAGTACTTC.

The chain is built from TRBV29-1 and TRBJ2-2; D ambiguous. The CDR3 extends over 15 amino acids. V lost 0 bases to trimming and J lost 7 bases, with 15 bases between them. Germline CDR1 reads SQVTM; CDR2 reads ANQGSEA. CDR3 DNA sequence: TGCAGCGTTGAAGACTACACGGGCGCCGGCGGGGAGCTGTTTTTT. Encoded protein: CSVEDYTGAGGELFF.

This chain uses TRBV29-1 with TRBJ2-1, with D unclear. The CDR3 extends over 12 amino acids. Trimming left V 0 bases short and J 10 bases short, with 10 bases between. In germline, CDR1 is SQVTM, CDR2 ANQGSEA. CDR3 protein: CSVEEILLEQFF. The CDR3 nucleotides are TGCAGCGTTGAAGAAATCCTACTAGAGCAGTTCTTC.

The table lists this clonotype with many counts. The V gene is TRBV6-5, the J gene TRBJ1-4, with D uncertain. With 2 bases removed from V and 8 bases from J, the gap between germline ends came to 12 bases. Looked up from germline, CDR1 is MNHEY and CDR2 is SVGAGI. The CDR3 covers 14 residues. CDR3 amino acids: CASSYGLIGEKLFF. CDR3 DNA sequence: TGTGCCAGCAGTTACGGGCTTATCGGGGAAAAACTGTTTTTT.

This chain links TRBV4-3 with TRBJ1-1; perhaps TRBD1 as D (5 bases). This CDR3 is built from 13 residues. Germline assignment: CDR1 LGHNA and CDR2 YSLEER. V was trimmed by 0 bases and J by 8 bases, leaving 10 bases between them. CDR3 residues: CASSQDLGAEAFF. The DNA of the CDR3 is TGCGCCAGCAGCCAAGATCTTGGGGCGGAAGCTTTCTTT.

Here the CDR3 DNA reads TGTGCCAGCAGTTTATGGAGACTAGGGGTAGGTGAGCAGTTCTTC. This codes for CASSLWRLGVGEQFF. This sequence joins TRBV28 and TRBJ2-1; the D gene is possibly TRBD2 (6 bases). V was clipped by 0 bases and J by 9 bases, with 15 bases between them. The CDR3 extends over 15 amino acids. The germline gives CDR1 MDHEN, CDR2 SYDVKM.

CDR3 sequence reads: CASSPRRLASYEQYF. DNA of the CDR3: TGTGCCAGCTCACCAAGGAGACTAGCCTCCTACGAGCAGTACTTC. The J gene is TRBJ2-7, the V gene TRBV18; TRBD2 agrees at 7 bases. The germline CDR1 and CDR2 sequences are KGHSH and LQKENI. The CDR3 consists of 15 residues. With V trimmed by 2 bases and J by 0 bases, 4 bases remained unmatched. Drawing the rest from reference TRBV18 and TRBJ2-7, the complete variable domain is NAGVMQNPRHLVRRRGQEARLRCSPMKGHSHVYWYRQLPEEGLKFMVYLQKENIIDESGMPKERFSAEFPKEGPSILRIQQVVRGDSAAYFCASSPRRLASYEQYFGPGTRLTVT.

The V call is TRBV6-4, the J call TRBJ2-2, with a possible D match to TRBD1 (6 bases). The CDR3 totals 14 residues. From germline, CDR1 is MRHNA and CDR2 SNTAGT. The ends were cut back, 2 bases at V and 3 bases at J, with 7 bases in the middle. The CDR3 DNA reads as TGTGCCAGCAGTGACGCAGGGGACACCGGGGAGCTGTTTTTT. Residues: CASSDAGDTGELFF.

The J gene is TRBJ2-1, the V gene TRBV28; either TRBD1 or TRBD2 may fit D (5 bases each). V lost 5 bases and J lost 1, with 18 bases in between. The CDR3 totals 17 residues. Per germline, CDR1 MDHEN and CDR2 SYDVKM. CDR3 DNA: TGTGCCAGCAGTCTACCGGGACGGATTTTGTCCTACAATGAGCAGTTCTTC. This sequence encodes CASSLPGRILSYNEQFF.

The table lists this clonotype with a few counts. The chain joins TRBV7-9 to TRBJ2-7; 11 bases agree with TRBD2. The CDR3 loop spans 18 amino acids. Germline loops: CDR1 SEHNR, CDR2 FQNEAQ (reference sequence). The J segment lost 10 bases and the V segment lost 3 bases, leaving 20 bases of the junction unmatched. CDR3 nucleotide sequence: TGTGCCAGCAGCTTGTCCACTAGCGGGAGCCTCGCCTCGGGGGCCCAGTACTTC. Protein sequence: CASSLSTSGSLASGAQYF.

CDR3 protein: CSAGEAERTDTQYF. The CDR3 region has the DNA TGCAGTGCCGGGGAGGCCGAGCGCACAGATACGCAGTATTTT. The genes are TRBV20-1 and TRBJ2-3; D possibly corresponds to TRBD2 (6 bases). The CDR3 length is 14 residues. Per the germline V gene, CDR1 is DFQATT and CDR2 is SNEGSKA (reference sequence). V lost 6 bases, J lost 1 base, and 14 bases lay in between.

This clonotype turned up a few times. Relative to the germline gene, one junction end is altered; a read error may explain this. The chain couples TRBV7-7 to TRBJ2-1; 8 bases agree with TRBD2. The CDR3 has 15 residues. Per germline, CDR1 SSHAT and CDR2 FNYEAQ (reference sequence). The CDR3 reads CASSLALADYNEQFF. The DNA of the CDR3 is TGTGCTAGCAGCCTCGCACTAGCGGACTACAATGAGCAGTTCTTC.

This clonotype was seen more than once but under ten times. The chain recombines TRBV12-3 or TRBV12-4 with TRBJ1-5, with 8 bases that match TRBD1. The CDR3 runs 16 residues. The V and J ends lost 5 bases and 4 bases, in that order; junction bases with no gene match: 10. The chain's CDR3 is CASSPADRDVNQPQHF. The CDR3 DNA sequence: TGTGCCAGCAGTCCCGCGGACAGGGATGTAAATCAGCCCCAGCATTTT.

This chain uses TRBV4-3 with TRBJ1-1; perhaps TRBD1 as D (5 bases). The CDR3 contains 14 residues. With 3 bases removed from V and 5 bases from J, the gap between germline ends came to 13 bases. Germline V CDR1 and CDR2: LGHNA, YSLEER. In nucleotides, the CDR3 is TGCGCCAGCAGCCAGGACACGAGGAGGACTGAAGCTTTCTTT. Amino acids: CASSQDTRRTEAFF.

This clonotype was observed a handful of times. The J gene is TRBJ2-1, the V gene TRBV24-1, with 13 positions matching TRBD2. TRBJ2-7 explains the end of the DNA better; the J call may be wrong. The CDR3 is 20 amino acids. CDR1 is KGHDR, CDR2 SFDVKD, per germline. CDR3 loop: CATSGLLAGGGGPAYNEQYF. CDR3 in DNA: TGTGCCACCAGTGGTTTACTAGCGGGAGGGGGAGGGCCCGCCTACAATGAGCAGTACTTC.

This clonotype was found a few times. The chain couples TRBV6-5 to TRBJ1-6, with 9 bases identical to TRBD1. Per germline, CDR1 MNHEY and CDR2 SVGAGI. With 5 bases clipped from V and 10 bases from J, the junction kept 6 bases outside the gene matches. This CDR3 is built from 14 residues. The CDR3 here is CASSPGQGVSPLHF. In nucleotides, the CDR3 is TGTGCCAGCAGTCCGGGACAGGGAGTATCACCCCTCCACTTT.

At least ten counts were recorded for this clonotype. The DNA for the CDR3 is TGCAGTGCTAGCGGGGCTTCCTACGAGCAGTACTTC. Its protein product is CSASGASYEQYF. The chain employs TRBV20-1 and TRBJ2-7, with D possibly being TRBD1 or TRBD2 (5 bases each). Germline loops: CDR1 DFQATT, CDR2 SNEGSKA (reference sequence). V was shortened by 3 bases and J by 1 base, with 7 bases between the two germline ends. The CDR3 sequence is 12 residues long.

The gene calls are TRBV5-6 and TRBJ2-4, with TRBD1 identical over 10 bases. The tail of the sequence fits TRBJ2-7 better, so the J call may be wrong. This CDR3 comprises 14 residues. The V gene's germline CDR1 is SGHDT and CDR2 YYEEEE. CDR3 amino acids: CASSSGQGDYEQYF. The CDR3 nucleotides are TGTGCCAGCAGCAGCGGACAGGGGGACTACGAGCAGTACTTC.

The chain links TRBV12-3 or TRBV12-4 to TRBJ2-1, with D possibly TRBD2 on 7 matching bases. This CDR3 is built from 12 residues. Trimming cost V 6 bases and J 14 bases, with 17 bases left between them. The CDR3 protein is CASRPQGGREFF. For the CDR3, the DNA is TGTGCCAGCAGGCCACAGGGAGGGAGAGAGTTCTTC.

This clonotype was detected a few times. The gene calls are TRBV28 and TRBJ2-3, with no clear D. There are 14 residues in the CDR3. The V and J ends lost 3 bases and 2 bases respectively, with 9 bases between them. Germline values: CDR1 MDHEN, CDR2 SYDVKM. The CDR3 DNA reads as TGTGCCAGCAGTTTCCTCGGGTACACAGATACGCAGTATTTT. This translates into CASSFLGYTDTQYF.